Listed below are T cell receptor beta chains from one sample, sequenced in a study of OX40 agonist ivuxolimab in advanced cancers. The assay was immunoSEQ multiplex PCR, and TCRdb's table has in-frame clones only and misses some. The top ten clones hold 30% of a sample with roughly 9,700 clones, 77% of them seen once. The sample here was CD4+ or CD8+ T cells sorted from blood, taken in a trial of the OX40 agonist ivuxolimab. The receptors derive from an adult with an advanced solid tumor such as melanoma, head and neck, liver or kidney cancer. The CDR3 runs from the conserved cysteine through the conserved F or W. The D gene is left open where the match is weak. Size is omitted from some rows. Given values are once, few, many or a class for expanded clones.

TRBJ2-5 | TRBV4-2 | - | 16 | - | CASSQGGTTASETQYF | TGTGCCAGCAGCCAAGGGGGGACCACCGCGTCGGAGACCCAGTACTTC
TRBJ2-7 | TRBV29-1 | - | 13 | - | CSAAGQGAYEQYF | TGCAGCGCCGCTGGGCAGGGAGCCTACGAGCAGTACTTC
TRBJ2-7 | TRBV28 | - | 13 | - | CASSPGTYYEQYF | TGTGCCAGCAGTCCCGGGACCTACTACGAGCAGTACTTC
TRBJ2-7 | TRBV2 | - | 16 | TRBD2 | CASRAPGTSGSDEQYF | TGTGCCAGCAGAGCACCCGGGACTAGCGGGAGCGACGAGCAGTACTTC
TRBJ2-7 | TRBV29-1 | - | 16 | TRBD2 | CSASGTSGRSSYEQYF | TGCAGCGCCTCCGGGACTAGCGGGAGGAGCTCCTACGAGCAGTACTTC
TRBJ1-3 | TRBV4-1 | large | 18 | - | CASSLRLSGTPLENTIYF | TGCGCCAGCAGCCTTAGACTGTCCGGGACTCCCTTGGAAAACACCATATATTTT
TRBJ2-2 | TRBV19 | - | 15 | - | CASSIRQGNTGELFF | TGTGCCAGTAGTATTAGGCAGGGGAACACCGGGGAGCTGTTTTTT
TRBJ2-7 | TRBV5-5 | few | 14 | - | CASSLVPGTHEQYF | TGTGCCAGCAGCTTGGTTCCGGGGACGCACGAGCAGTACTTC
TRBJ2-7 | TRBV6-1 | - | 15 | - | CASSEFQLAINEQYF | TGTGCCAGCAGTGAATTCCAACTGGCGATCAACGAGCAGTACTTC
TRBJ2-1 | TRBV7-2 | once | 15 | TRBD2 | CASSLRTSGNNEQFF | TGTGCCAGCAGCTTACGGACTAGCGGCAACAATGAGCAGTTCTTC
TRBJ2-7 | TRBV5-6 | - | 17 | TRBD2 | CASSPTGTSGRGYEQYF | TGTGCCAGCAGCCCAACCGGGACTAGCGGGAGGGGCTACGAGCAGTACTTC
TRBJ2-1 | TRBV19 | few | 18 | TRBD2 | CASSTSHLAGGDYNEQFF | TGTGCCAGTAGTACCTCTCACCTAGCGGGAGGAGACTACAATGAGCAGTTCTTC
TRBJ1-2 | TRBV28 | - | 18 | - | CASSLNYARLTPNYGYTF | TGTGCCAGCAGTTTAAATTACGCCCGTTTAACCCCAAACTATGGCTACACCTTC
TRBJ2-7 | TRBV28 | - | 13 | - | CASSPRGTYEQYF | TGTGCCAGCAGTCCGAGAGGAACCTACGAGCAGTACTTC
TRBJ2-7 | TRBV27 | hyperexpanded | 14 | - | CASSFGGGQREQYF | TGTGCCAGCAGTTTTGGAGGGGGGCAGAGGGAGCAGTACTTC
TRBJ2-1 | TRBV7-8 | - | 14 | - | CASSVARSYNEQFF | TGTGCCAGCAGCGTCGCCCGCTCCTACAATGAGCAGTTCTTC
TRBJ2-7 | TRBV6-5 | - | 13 | TRBD1 | CASSTGELGEQYF | TGTGCCAGCAGTACAGGGGAGCTCGGCGAGCAGTACTTC
TRBJ1-1 | TRBV5-1 | - | 14 | - | CASSARGYGAEAFF | TGCGCCAGCAGCGCAAGGGGGTATGGCGCTGAAGCTTTCTTT
TRBJ2-4 | TRBV10-1 | - | 14 | - | CASSDPGQRNIQYF | TGCGCCAGCAGTGACCCGGGACAAAGAAACATTCAGTACTTC
TRBJ2-7 | TRBV15 | - | 15 | - | CATSRVGVPAYEQYF | TGTGCCACCAGCAGAGTCGGGGTTCCGGCCTACGAGCAGTACTTC
TRBJ2-4 | TRBV7-9 | - | 13 | TRBD1 | CASSSGQGNIQYF | TGTGCCAGCAGCTCTGGACAGGGGAACATTCAGTACTTC
TRBJ1-2 | TRBV7-8 | - | 12 | - | CASSLSLYGYTF | TGTGCCAGCAGCTTAAGTCTGTATGGCTACACCTTC
TRBJ2-1 | TRBV28 | - | 14 | TRBD2 | CATKLAGDFNEQFF | TGTGCCACCAAACTAGCGGGAGATTTCAATGAGCAGTTCTTC
TRBJ2-7 | TRBV19 | - | 14 | - | CASSLEGDLGEQYF | TGTGCCAGTAGCCTTGAGGGGGACCTCGGGGAGCAGTACTTC
TRBJ2-6 | TRBV6-1 | - | 15 | - | CASSEDSSGANVLTF | TGTGCCAGCAGTGAAGACAGCTCTGGGGCCAACGTCCTGACTTTC
TRBJ2-3 | TRBV7-2 | - | 14 | - | CASSPGLATDTQYF | TGTGCCAGCAGCCCTGGTTTGGCGACAGATACGCAGTATTTT
TRBJ2-2 | TRBV30 | - | 14 | - | CAWSWLGDTGELFF | TGTGCCTGGAGTTGGTTAGGGGATACCGGGGAGCTGTTTTTT
TRBJ2-7 | TRBV28 | - | 17 | TRBD2 | CASSFLAGGPLGYEQYF | TGTGCCAGCAGTTTTTTAGCGGGAGGACCCCTGGGCTACGAGCAGTACTTC
TRBJ2-3 | TRBV9 | - | 13 | - | CASSVTNTDTQYF | TGTGCCAGCAGCGTAACTAACACAGATACGCAGTATTTT
TRBJ2-7 | TRBV6-6 | once | 13 | - | CASSYSGGTEQYF | TGTGCCAGCAGTTACTCAGGCGGGACCGAGCAGTACTTC
TRBJ2-6 | TRBV6-5 | few | 16 | - | CASSYGEGSGANVLTF | TGTGCCAGCAGTTACGGCGAGGGCTCTGGGGCCAACGTCCTGACTTTC